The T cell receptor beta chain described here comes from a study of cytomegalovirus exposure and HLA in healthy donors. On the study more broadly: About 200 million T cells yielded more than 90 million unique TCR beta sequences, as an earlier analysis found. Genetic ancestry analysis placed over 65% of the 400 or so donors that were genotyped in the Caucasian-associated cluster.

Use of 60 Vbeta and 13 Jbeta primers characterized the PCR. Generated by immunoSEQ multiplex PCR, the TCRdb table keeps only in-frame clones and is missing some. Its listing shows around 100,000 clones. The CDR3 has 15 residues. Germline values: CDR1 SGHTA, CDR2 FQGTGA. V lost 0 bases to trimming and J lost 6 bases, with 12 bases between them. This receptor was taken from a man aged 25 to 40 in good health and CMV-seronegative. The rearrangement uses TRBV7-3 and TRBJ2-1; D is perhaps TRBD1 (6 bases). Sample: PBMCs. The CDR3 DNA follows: TGTGCCAGCAGCTTAACCGGGACAACGTTCAATGAGCAGTTCTTC. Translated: CASSLTGTTFNEQFF.